One and the same sample provided the 32 T cell receptor beta chains below, sequenced in a study of CD8 T cells in Susac syndrome. RNA in amounts of about 0.5 to 1 ug was reverse transcribed with random hexamers. Via MiXCR, TCRdb re-called the immunoSEQ multiplex PCR reads, giving one row per CDR3 protein. The table includes 170,000 or so distinct CDR3 sequences, 90% to 95% detected once. Sequencing was done on a sample of CD4+ T cells from PBMCs. The receptors here all came from a human donor with Susac syndrome.

This chain uses TRBV7-3 with TRBJ2-1, with 7 bases matching TRBD2. V lost 4 bases and J lost 3; bases outside the gene matches: 9. CDR3 length: 16 residues. The germline gives CDR1 SGHTA, CDR2 FQGTGA. CDR3 nucleotides: TGTGCCAGCAGCTCCCAGCCGGGGGGACTCTACAATGAGCAGTTCTTC. This translates into CASSSQPGGLYNEQFF.

The rearrangement uses TRBV20-1 and TRBJ2-7, with D hard to call. The CDR3 sequence is 13 residues long. Germline V CDR1 and CDR2: DFQATT, SNEGSKA (reference sequence). Trimming left V 3 bases short and J 1 base short, with 10 bases between. In nucleotides, the CDR3 is TGCAGTGCTAGTGTATCCCTTTCCTACGAGCAGTACTTC. Translation: CSASVSLSYEQYF.

The CDR3 is CASSEATGQAYNEQFF. The CDR3 DNA sequence: TGTGCCAGCAGTGAAGCGACGGGACAAGCCTACAATGAGCAGTTCTTC. This rearrangement joins TRBV6-1 to TRBJ2-1; D possibly corresponds to TRBD1 (6 bases). Deletions cut 0 bases from V and 2 bases from J, with 11 bases between. There are 16 residues in the CDR3. Germline lookup yields CDR1 MNHNS and CDR2 SASEGT.

This clonotype was picked up one time. The gene calls are TRBV5-1 and TRBJ2-4; D possibly corresponds to TRBD2 (5 bases). The CDR3 is 15 residues long. Trimming removed 2 bases at V and 3 bases at J, with 12 bases between. Germline CDR1 SGHRS, CDR2 YFSETQ. DNA for the CDR3: TGCGCCAGCAGCTTCGACGCGGGTAGCAAAAACATTCAGTACTTC. It codes for CASSFDAGSKNIQYF.

The CDR3 DNA reads TGTGCCTGGAGTGATGGGGCCTCCTACGAGCAGTACTTC. Protein product: CAWSDGASYEQYF. The chain couples TRBV30 to TRBJ2-7, with D maybe TRBD1 (5 bases). V lost 1 base, J lost 0 bases, and 7 bases lay in between. Germline CDR1 GTSNPN, CDR2 SVGIG (reference sequence). There are 13 residues in the CDR3.

The rearrangement uses TRBV20-1 and TRBJ2-3; TRBD2 agrees at 10 bases. The junction had 4 bases not matched to a gene; V was cut back by 0 bases and J by 1 base. CDR1 and CDR2 (germline): DFQATT, SNEGSKA (reference sequence). This CDR3 is built from 16 residues. CDR3: CSARESLAGGTDTQYF. CDR3 nucleotides: TGCAGTGCTAGAGAATCCCTAGCGGGGGGCACAGATACGCAGTATTTT.

J is TRBJ2-1 and V is TRBV9; possibly TRBD1 or TRBD2 for D (7 bases each). The CDR3 length is 14 residues. Trimming shortened V by 1 base and J by 8 bases, and 13 bases separated the two germline ends. Germline CDR1 and CDR2: SGDLS and YYNGEE. Written as DNA, the CDR3 is TGTGCCAGCAGCGTACAGGGGGGGCGGGATGAGCAGTTCTTC. Amino acid sequence: CASSVQGGRDEQFF.

V is TRBV12-3 or TRBV12-4 and J is TRBJ2-5, with a possible D match to TRBD1 (8 bases). V shed 4 bases and J shed 10 bases, with 19 bases lying between them. CDR3 length: 14 amino acids. CDR3 sequence (DNA): TGTGCCAGCAGTTCCGGGACAGGCCGCGGGGGCCAGTACTTC. Protein: CASSSGTGRGGQYF.

This clonotype appeared once. This sequence joins TRBV15 and TRBJ2-1, with D unresolved. V shed 2 bases and J shed 6 bases, with 5 bases lying between them. The CDR3 consists of 12 residues. CDR1 and CDR2 from the germline V gene are LNHNV and YYDKDF (reference sequence). CDR3 amino acids: CATSRQSNEQFF. Written as DNA, the CDR3 is TGTGCCACCAGCAGACAAAGCAATGAGCAGTTCTTC.

This clonotype was picked up a small number of times. The chain recombines TRBV7-2 with TRBJ2-7, with D perhaps TRBD2 (6 bases). This CDR3 has 14 amino acids. V was clipped by 6 bases and J by 0 bases, with 12 bases between them. In germline, CDR1 is SGHTA, CDR2 FQGNSA. CDR3: CASSFGGSSYEQYF. DNA for the CDR3: TGTGCCAGCAGTTTTGGAGGGTCCTCCTACGAGCAGTACTTC.

V and J are TRBV4-1 and TRBJ1-1; no definite D call. The length of the CDR3 is 15 residues. Trimming left V 4 bases short and J 3 bases short, with 15 bases between. The germline gives CDR1 MGHRA, CDR2 YSYEKL. This CDR3 is CASSRFGEIYTEAFF. The CDR3 DNA is TGCGCCAGCAGCCGCTTTGGGGAGATCTACACTGAAGCTTTCTTT.

This chain uses TRBV20-1 with TRBJ2-7, with TRBD1 matching 7 bases. Germline V gives CDR1 DFQATT, CDR2 SNEGSKA (reference sequence). With 1 base clipped from V and 2 bases from J, the junction kept 11 bases outside the gene matches. The CDR3 has 16 residues. The chain's CDR3 is CSARAPLDRRTYEQYF. DNA for the CDR3: TGCAGTGCTAGAGCCCCTCTGGACAGGCGGACCTACGAGCAGTACTTC.

This chain uses TRBV5-1 with TRBJ1-1, with D maybe TRBD1 (5 bases). Germline V gene sequence: CDR1 SGHRS, CDR2 YFSETQ. V gave up 4 bases and J gave up 7 bases, with 17 bases separating them. The CDR3 consists of 14 residues. CDR3 in amino acids: CASSQMGGDSEAFF. In nucleotides, the CDR3 is TGCGCCAGCAGCCAAATGGGAGGCGACAGTGAAGCTTTCTTT.

The chain employs TRBV4-3 and TRBJ2-1; 10 bases line up with TRBD2. CDR1 is LGHNA, CDR2 YSLEER, per germline. This CDR3 is 18 amino acids long. Trimming cost V 1 base and J 0 bases; bases outside gene matches: 6. CDR3 amino acids: CASSQGGQRGGSYNEQFF. The CDR3 nucleotides are TGCGCCAGCAGCCAAGGCGGACAGCGGGGGGGCTCCTACAATGAGCAGTTCTTC.

V and J are TRBV7-8 and TRBJ1-1, with D perhaps TRBD1 (5 bases). V lost 4 bases to trimming and J lost 3 bases, with 9 bases between them. The CDR3 contains 13 residues. Germline-derived CDR1 and CDR2 are SGHVS and FQNEAQ. For the CDR3, the DNA is TGTGCCAGCAGCTGGGGACGGGACACTGAAGCTTTCTTT. Translated, it gives CASSWGRDTEAFF.

The genes are TRBV7-9 and TRBJ1-5; D remains unclear. CDR1 is SEHNR and CDR2 is FQNEAQ in the germline V gene (reference sequence). This CDR3 has 12 amino acids. V lost 0 bases, J lost 7 bases, and 4 bases lay in between. DNA of the CDR3: TGTGCCAGCAGCTTAGCGGACCAGCCCCAGCATTTT. It yields the protein CASSLADQPQHF.

The V call is TRBV5-1, the J call TRBJ2-5; D possibly corresponds to TRBD2 (6 bases). Between the trimmed V and J ends, which lost 4 bases and 5 bases, there was a span of 15 bases. Germline-derived CDR1 and CDR2 are SGHRS and YFSETQ. The CDR3 consists of 14 residues. The CDR3 loop reads CASSTLGTGETQYF. CDR3 in DNA: TGCGCCAGCAGCACCCTAGGGACTGGTGAGACCCAGTACTTC.

The chain combines TRBV6-2 or TRBV6-3 with TRBJ2-1, with a weak D call TRBD2 (5 bases). CDR1 MNHEY and CDR2 SVGEGT come from the germline V gene. This CDR3 comprises 14 residues. V was pared by 6 bases and J by 3 bases, with 12 bases between. The CDR3 DNA sequence: TGTGCCAGCAGGCCACTAGGAAGCTACAATGAGCAGTTCTTC. Translated, it gives CASRPLGSYNEQFF.

The chain carries TRBV7-6 and TRBJ2-1; 8 positions match TRBD2. In germline, CDR1 is SGHVS, CDR2 FNYEAQ. With 5 bases clipped from V and 9 bases from J, the junction kept 9 bases outside the gene matches. The CDR3 has 14 amino acids. Here the CDR3 DNA reads TGTGCCAGCAGCCCTCTCGGGGGGGCCTTTGAGCAGTTCTTC. It codes for CASSPLGGAFEQFF. Filled out from reference TRBV7-6 and TRBJ2-1, the complete variable domain reads GAGVSQSPRYKVTKRGQDVALRCDPISGHVSLYWYRQALGQGPEFLTYFNYEAQQDKSGLPNDRFSAERPEGSISTLTIQRTEQRDSAMYRCASSPLGGAFEQFFGPGTRLTVL.

The gene calls are TRBV20-1 and TRBJ2-3, with 9 bases aligning to TRBD2. The V and J ends lost 5 bases and 0 bases, in that order; junction bases with no gene match: 9. This CDR3 is built from 16 residues. The germline gives CDR1 DFQATT, CDR2 SNEGSKA (reference sequence). CDR3: CSAGKKTSGSTDTQYF. DNA of the CDR3: TGCAGTGCTGGAAAAAAGACTAGCGGCAGCACAGATACGCAGTATTTT.

The chain carries TRBV20-1 and TRBJ1-4; no clear D gene. V shed 0 bases and J shed 8 bases, with 13 bases lying between them. The CDR3 loop spans 14 amino acids. Germline loops: CDR1 DFQATT, CDR2 SNEGSKA (reference sequence). The CDR3 DNA is TGCAGTGCTAGAGATCCAAGGGATGGGGAAAAACTGTTTTTT. Translation gives CSARDPRDGEKLFF.

The V gene is TRBV3-1, the J gene TRBJ2-5; 9 nucleotides agree with TRBD2. The CDR3 loop spans 16 amino acids. Germline assignment: CDR1 LGHDT and CDR2 YNNKEL (reference sequence). V trimming: 0 bases; J trimming: 1 base; junction bases outside the gene matches: 3. This CDR3 reads CASSQELRGGQETQYF. The CDR3 nucleotides are TGTGCCAGCAGCCAAGAATTGCGGGGGGGCCAAGAGACCCAGTACTTC.

The chain couples TRBV28 to TRBJ2-7, with 11 bases identical to TRBD1. CDR1 and CDR2 (germline): MDHEN, SYDVKM. V gave up 6 bases and J gave up 6 bases; unmatched junction bases: 7. This CDR3 is 14 amino acids long. The CDR3 nucleotides are TGTGCCAGCAGGACACCCGGACAGGGGGCCGAGCAGTACTTC. Protein product: CASRTPGQGAEQYF. The whole variable domain, remainder taken from reference TRBV28 and TRBJ2-7, is DVKVTQSSRYLVKRTGEKVFLECVQDMDHENMFWYRQDPGLGLRLIYFSYDVKMKEKGDIPEGYSVSREKKERFSLILESASTNQTSMYLCASRTPGQGAEQYFGPGTRLTVT.

The chain carries TRBV7-2 and TRBJ2-3, with D perhaps being TRBD1 or TRBD2 (6 bases each). The CDR3 has 14 amino acids. V was pared by 3 bases and J by 4 bases, with 11 bases between. Germline V gene sequence: CDR1 SGHTA, CDR2 FQGNSA. The CDR3 reads CASSFGGSADTQYF. For the CDR3, the DNA is TGTGCCAGCAGCTTCGGGGGCAGTGCAGATACGCAGTATTTT.

This sequence joins TRBV9 and TRBJ1-1, with TRBD1 matching 8 bases. Germline lookup yields CDR1 SGDLS and CDR2 YYNGEE. The CDR3 sequence is 14 residues long. With V trimmed by 6 bases and J by 4 bases, 8 bases remained unmatched. CDR3 residues: CASTRTGLSTEAFF. CDR3 sequence (DNA): TGTGCCAGCACCCGGACAGGGCTTAGCACTGAAGCTTTCTTT.

The genes are TRBV12-3 or TRBV12-4 and TRBJ2-3; perhaps TRBD2 as D (6 bases). Trimming took off 4 bases at V and 8 bases at J, with 13 bases between the two ends. The CDR3 loop spans 13 amino acids. CDR3 in amino acids: CASSSGPGATQYF. In DNA form, the CDR3 reads TGTGCCAGCAGTTCGGGTCCGGGAGCTACGCAGTATTTT.

This clonotype was observed a single time. The chain recombines TRBV29-1 with TRBJ2-7; TRBD1 might be the D (5 bases). The CDR3 has 11 residues. V was pared by 6 bases and J by 4 bases, with 10 bases between. Germline V gives CDR1 SQVTM, CDR2 ANQGSEA. The CDR3 protein is CSVWQGYEQYF. CDR3 bases: TGCAGCGTGTGGCAGGGATACGAGCAGTACTTC.

The chain carries TRBV20-1 and TRBJ2-5; 9 nucleotides line up with TRBD1. Germline CDR1 DFQATT, CDR2 SNEGSKA (reference sequence). The trim removed 3 bases at V and 5 bases at J, leaving 10 bases unmatched. This CDR3 has 15 residues. CDR3 sequence (DNA): TGCAGTGCTAGTGTATCGGGACAGGGTCAGGAGACCCAGTACTTC. It codes for CSASVSGQGQETQYF.

CDR3 residues: CASSQDRFQPQHF. The CDR3 bases are TGTGCCAGCAGCCAAGATCGTTTTCAGCCCCAGCATTTT. The chain joins TRBV3-1 to TRBJ1-5, with D unresolved. Germline V lookup: CDR1 LGHDT, CDR2 YNNKEL (reference sequence). The CDR3 loop spans 13 amino acids. V was shortened by 0 bases and J by 6 bases, with 6 bases between the two germline ends. The full variable domain, completed using reference TRBV3-1 and TRBJ1-5, is DTAVSQTPKYLVTQMGNDKSIKCEQNLGHDTMYWYKQDSKKFLKIMFSYNNKELIINETVPNRFSPKSPDKAHLNLHINSLELGDSAVYFCASSQDRFQPQHFGDGTRLSIL.

This rearrangement joins TRBV4-2 to TRBJ1-5; D is unresolved. Germline CDR1 LGHNA, CDR2 YNFKEQ. Trimming took 0 bases from V and 0 from J, leaving 6 bases between them. This CDR3 has 15 amino acids. The CDR3 DNA follows: TGTGCCAGCAGCCAAGATGACGATAGCAATCAGCCCCAGCATTTT. Its protein product is CASSQDDDSNQPQHF.

The chain recombines TRBV7-2 with TRBJ1-1, with D tentatively TRBD1 (5 bases). The CDR3 loop spans 13 amino acids. The germline V gene encodes CDR1 SGHTA and CDR2 FQGNSA. The germline V and J ends were trimmed by 5 bases and 4 bases, with 11 bases remaining between them. In DNA, the CDR3 is TGTGCCAGCAGCGTTGGGACGGGCACTGAAGCTTTCTTT. It is translated as CASSVGTGTEAFF.

The chain carries TRBV5-1 and TRBJ2-5, with 9 bases that match TRBD2. This CDR3 has 14 residues. V gave up 4 bases and J gave up 3 bases; unmatched junction bases: 4. CDR1 is SGHRS and CDR2 is YFSETQ in the germline V gene. CDR3 coding DNA: TGCGCCAGCAGCCAAGGGACTAGCAAAGAGACCCAGTACTTC. Amino acids: CASSQGTSKETQYF.